The following is a TCR beta chain sequence with its context. Its specificity is unknown. One end of the junction fails to match germline, which may point to a read error. BIOMED2 TRB-A/B primer pools were used in multiplex TRB PCR. Each CDR3 protein is one row after TCRdb ran MiXCR on the multiplex PCR reads. This sample has about 1,000 distinct CDR3 sequences, with under 20% found just once. The germline CDR1 and CDR2 sequences are SEHNR and FQNEAQ (reference sequence). The CDR3 covers 19 residues. This record comes from a study of T and B cells in COVID-19 patients. From blood, roughly 250-550 ng of genomic DNA served as TRB template. Points from the study as a whole: Clonality of TRB repertoires was high in active COVID-19; recovery brought above-healthy diversity and richness.

The chain uses TRBV7-9 and TRBJ2-1; tentative D call: TRBD2 (5 bases). The receptor was derived from a human donor with active COVID-19. The sequencing sample was made of blood. The CDR3: CASSSCSQEAMRRYKEQFF. Here the CDR3 DNA reads TGTGCCAGCAGCTCGTGTTCCCAGGAGGCCATGCGTCGATACAAAGAGCAGTTCTTC.